A selection of T cell receptor beta chains follows, all from one sample in a study of control samples from healthy donors and cancer patients. TCRdb's table, derived via immunoSEQ multiplex PCR, lists solely in-frame clones and lacks some. The table includes about 55,000 clones, approximately 94% detected once. Sequencing was performed on blood. These receptors originate from a woman under 30 in good health. Both conserved end residues are part of each CDR3. A D gene is named only where the DNA matches it firmly.

J gene | CDR3 length | D gene | V gene | CDR3 protein
TRBJ1-4 | 16 | . | TRBV30 | CAWSVEYFPTNEKLFF
TRBJ2-7 | 15 | . | TRBV28 | CASPIGGQGGYEQYF
TRBJ1-1 | 13 | . | TRBV10-1 | CASSEGMGTEAFF
TRBJ2-1 | 15 | . | TRBV6-4 | CASRAGPGTYNEQFF
TRBJ1-2 | 15 | . | TRBV7-6 | CASSLARGGTDGYTF
TRBJ1-2 | 13 | . | TRBV12-3/TRBV12-4 | CASSHGLGGGYTF
TRBJ1-3 | 14 | . | TRBV28 | CASSYSVSGNTIYF
TRBJ1-2 | 16 | TRBD1 | TRBV29-1 | CSVFPRDRGNIYGYTF
TRBJ2-1 | 17 | . | TRBV11-2 | CASSRGPGAGSYNEQFF
TRBJ1-2 | 15 | TRBD1 | TRBV6-5 | CASNRGVLTNYGYTF
TRBJ1-1 | 10 | . | TRBV2 | CASKDTEAFF
TRBJ2-3 | 14 | . | TRBV29-1 | CSVTGPDGTDTQYF
TRBJ1-4 | 16 | . | TRBV9 | CASSPVGGSTNEKLFF
TRBJ1-6 | 14 | . | TRBV9 | CASSVRRGNSPLHF
TRBJ1-1 | 13 | . | TRBV5-4 | CASSLAGNTEAFF
TRBJ1-1 | 17 | . | TRBV7-9 | CASSLFVGSPWGTEAFF
TRBJ2-2 | 14 | . | TRBV30 | CAWRGDINTGELFF